This entry describes one TCR beta chain. Its cognate antigen is unknown. This CDR3 has 17 residues. The germline gives CDR1 MNHEY, CDR2 SMNVEV (reference sequence). Preparation of TRB cDNA libraries relied on 5' RACE carrying UMI labels. TCRdb reprocessed the 5' RACE reads; each CDR3 protein has one entry and no DNA is given. The table lists 50,000 to 65,000 distinct CDR3 sequences, with about 4.4% in the top ten. The data derive from a study of CXCR3-negative and CXCR3-positive naive CD8 T cells. Study conclusions and caveats: Naive cells with CXCR3 showed TRB CDR3s that were more hydrophobic than those in CXCR3-negative naive cells.

Source material: naive CXCR3- CD8+ T cells from blood. The subset is: CD45RO-CCR7+CD27+CD95- naive CD8+ T cells lacking CXCR3 (TNR3-). The V call is TRBV27, the J call TRBJ1-4; TCRdb's D call, TRBD1, is unchecked because there is no DNA. The clonotype was recovered from a human donor in good health. Some clones in this sample may be carry-over from other donors' samples. CDR3 protein: CASSYGPAGGYGEKLFF.